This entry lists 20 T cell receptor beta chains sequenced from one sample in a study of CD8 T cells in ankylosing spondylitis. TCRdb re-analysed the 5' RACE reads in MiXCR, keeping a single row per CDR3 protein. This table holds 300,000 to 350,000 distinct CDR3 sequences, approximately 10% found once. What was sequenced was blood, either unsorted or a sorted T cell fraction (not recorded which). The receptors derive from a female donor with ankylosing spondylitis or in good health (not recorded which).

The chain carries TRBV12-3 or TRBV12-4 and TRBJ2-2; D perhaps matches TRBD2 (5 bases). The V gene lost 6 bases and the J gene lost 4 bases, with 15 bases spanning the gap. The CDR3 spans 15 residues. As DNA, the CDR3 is TGTGCCAGCAGGGAAACTAGTGCAACCACCGGGGAGCTGTTTTTT. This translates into CASRETSATTGELFF.

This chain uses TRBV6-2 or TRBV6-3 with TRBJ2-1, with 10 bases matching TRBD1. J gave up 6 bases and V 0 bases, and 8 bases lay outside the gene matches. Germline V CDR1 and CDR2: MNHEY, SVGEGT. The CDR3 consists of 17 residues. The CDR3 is CASSYSLYGQGGNEQFF. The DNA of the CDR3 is TGTGCCAGCAGTTACTCTTTATACGGACAGGGGGGCAATGAGCAGTTCTTC.

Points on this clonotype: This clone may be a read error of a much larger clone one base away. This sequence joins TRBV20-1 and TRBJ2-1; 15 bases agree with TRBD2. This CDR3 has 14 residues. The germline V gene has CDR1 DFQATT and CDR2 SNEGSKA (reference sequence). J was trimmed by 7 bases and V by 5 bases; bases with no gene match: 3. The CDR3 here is CSARTSGRGNEQFF. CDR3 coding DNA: TGCAGTGCTCGGACTAGCGGGAGGGGGAATGAGCAGTTCTTC.

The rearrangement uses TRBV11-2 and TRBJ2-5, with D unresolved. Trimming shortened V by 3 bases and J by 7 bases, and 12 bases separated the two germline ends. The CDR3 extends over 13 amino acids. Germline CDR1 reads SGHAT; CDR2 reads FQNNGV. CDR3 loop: CASSLLSIGTQYF. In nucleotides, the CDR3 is TGTGCCAGCAGCTTGCTAAGTATCGGGACCCAGTACTTC.

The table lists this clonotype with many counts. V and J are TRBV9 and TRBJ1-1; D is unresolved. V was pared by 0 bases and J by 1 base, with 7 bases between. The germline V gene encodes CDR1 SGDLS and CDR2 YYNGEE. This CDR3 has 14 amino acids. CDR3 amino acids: CASSVGLGNTEAFF. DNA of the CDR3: TGTGCCAGCAGCGTAGGGCTGGGGAACACTGAAGCTTTCTTT.

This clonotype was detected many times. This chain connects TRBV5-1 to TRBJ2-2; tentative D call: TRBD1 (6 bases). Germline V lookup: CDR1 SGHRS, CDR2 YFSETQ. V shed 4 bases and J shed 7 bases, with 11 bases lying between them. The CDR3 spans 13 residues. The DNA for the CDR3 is TGCGCCAGCAGCCCGGAACAGGGCGGGGAGCTGTTTTTT. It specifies CASSPEQGGELFF.

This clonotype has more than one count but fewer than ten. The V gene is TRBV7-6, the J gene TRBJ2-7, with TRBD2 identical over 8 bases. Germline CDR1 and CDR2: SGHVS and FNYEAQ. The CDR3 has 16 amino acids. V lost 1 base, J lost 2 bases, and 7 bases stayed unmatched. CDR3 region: CASSLEGVAGTYEQYF. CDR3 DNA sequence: TGTGCCAGCAGCTTAGAGGGTGTAGCGGGAACCTACGAGCAGTACTTC.

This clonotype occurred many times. CDR3 DNA sequence: TGTGCCAGCAGTTCCCCATCCGGCACGGACACCGGGGAGCTGTTTTTT. It codes for CASSSPSGTDTGELFF. The chain carries TRBV6-2 or TRBV6-3 and TRBJ2-2; D ambiguous. V shed 4 bases and J shed 3 bases, with 15 bases lying between them. CDR1 and CDR2 (germline): MNHEY, SVGEGT. This CDR3 comprises 16 residues.

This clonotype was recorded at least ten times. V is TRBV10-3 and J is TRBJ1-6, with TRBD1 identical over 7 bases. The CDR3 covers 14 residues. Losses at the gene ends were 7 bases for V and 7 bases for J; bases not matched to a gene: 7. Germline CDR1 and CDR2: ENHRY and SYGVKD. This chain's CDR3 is CAIKRQGGNSPLHF. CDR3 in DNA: TGTGCCATCAAAAGACAGGGAGGAAATTCACCCCTCCACTTT.

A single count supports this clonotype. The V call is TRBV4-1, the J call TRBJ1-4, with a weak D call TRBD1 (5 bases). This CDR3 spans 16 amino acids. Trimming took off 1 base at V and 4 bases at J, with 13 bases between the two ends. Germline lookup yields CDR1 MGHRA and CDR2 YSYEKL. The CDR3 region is CASSQAGGRGNEKLFF. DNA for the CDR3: TGCGCCAGCAGCCAAGCAGGAGGGAGGGGTAATGAAAAACTGTTTTTT.

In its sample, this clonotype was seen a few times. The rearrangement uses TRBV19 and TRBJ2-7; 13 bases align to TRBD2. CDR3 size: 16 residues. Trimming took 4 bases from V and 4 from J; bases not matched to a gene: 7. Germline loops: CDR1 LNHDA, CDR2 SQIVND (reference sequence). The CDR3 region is CASSTGTSGNRYEQYF. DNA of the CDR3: TGTGCCAGTAGTACCGGGACTAGCGGGAATCGGTACGAGCAGTACTTC.

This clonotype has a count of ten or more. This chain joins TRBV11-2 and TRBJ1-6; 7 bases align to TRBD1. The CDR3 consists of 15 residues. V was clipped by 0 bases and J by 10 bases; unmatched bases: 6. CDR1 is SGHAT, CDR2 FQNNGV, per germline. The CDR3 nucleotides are TGTGCCAGCAGCTTAGAGCCAGGGGGTGGGTCACCCCTCCACTTT. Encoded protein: CASSLEPGGGSPLHF. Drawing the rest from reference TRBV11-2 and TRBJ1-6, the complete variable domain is EAGVAQSPRYKIIEKRQSVAFWCNPISGHATLYWYQQILGQGPKLLIQFQNNGVVDDSQLPKDRFSAERLKGVDSTLKIQPAKLEDSAVYLCASSLEPGGGSPLHFGNGTRLTVT.

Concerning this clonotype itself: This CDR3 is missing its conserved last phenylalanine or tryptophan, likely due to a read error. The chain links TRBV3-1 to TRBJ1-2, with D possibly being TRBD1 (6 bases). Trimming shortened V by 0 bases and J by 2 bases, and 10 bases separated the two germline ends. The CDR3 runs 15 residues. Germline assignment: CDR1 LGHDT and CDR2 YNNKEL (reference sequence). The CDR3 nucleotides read TGTGCCAGCAGCCAAGATTGGACAGCCAACTATGGCTACACCTAC. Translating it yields CASSQDWTANYGYTY.

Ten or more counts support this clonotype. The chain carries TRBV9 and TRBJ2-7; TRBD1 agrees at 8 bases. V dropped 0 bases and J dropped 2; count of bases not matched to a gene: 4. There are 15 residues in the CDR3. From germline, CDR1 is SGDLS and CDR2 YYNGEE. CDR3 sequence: CASSVGGTGTYEQYF. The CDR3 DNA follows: TGTGCCAGCAGCGTAGGAGGGACAGGTACCTACGAGCAGTACTTC.

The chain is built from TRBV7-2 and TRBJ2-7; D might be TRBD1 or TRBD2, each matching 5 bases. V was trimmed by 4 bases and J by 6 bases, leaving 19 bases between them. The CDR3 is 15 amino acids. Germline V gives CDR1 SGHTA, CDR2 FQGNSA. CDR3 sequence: CASSSASGTNGEQYF. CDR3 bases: TGTGCCAGCAGCTCCGCATCCGGGACGAACGGCGAGCAGTACTTC.

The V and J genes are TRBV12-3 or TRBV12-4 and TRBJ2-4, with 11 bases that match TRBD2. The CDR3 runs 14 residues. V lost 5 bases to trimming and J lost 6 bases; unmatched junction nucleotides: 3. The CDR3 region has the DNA TGTGCCAGCAGTGATACTAGCGGGAGAAACATTCAGTACTTC. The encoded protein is CASSDTSGRNIQYF.

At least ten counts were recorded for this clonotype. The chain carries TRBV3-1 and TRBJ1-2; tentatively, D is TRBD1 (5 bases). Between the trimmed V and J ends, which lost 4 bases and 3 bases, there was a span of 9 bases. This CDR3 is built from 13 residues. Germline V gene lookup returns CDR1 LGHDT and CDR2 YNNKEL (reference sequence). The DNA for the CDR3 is TGTGCCAGCAGCCCCGAAGGGGACTATGGCTACACCTTC. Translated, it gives CASSPEGDYGYTF.

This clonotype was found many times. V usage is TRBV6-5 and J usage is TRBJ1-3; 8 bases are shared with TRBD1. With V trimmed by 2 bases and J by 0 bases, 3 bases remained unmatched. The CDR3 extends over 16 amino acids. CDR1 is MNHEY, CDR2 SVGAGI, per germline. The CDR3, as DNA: TGTGCCAGCAGTTACCGGACAGGGAGCTCTGGAAACACCATATATTTT. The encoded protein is CASSYRTGSSGNTIYF.

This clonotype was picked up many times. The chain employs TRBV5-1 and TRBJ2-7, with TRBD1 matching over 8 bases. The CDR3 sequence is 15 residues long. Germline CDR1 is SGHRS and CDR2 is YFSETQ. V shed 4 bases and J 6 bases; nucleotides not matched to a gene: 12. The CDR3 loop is CASSPYGAGGIEQYF. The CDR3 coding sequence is TGCGCCAGCAGCCCCTATGGAGCAGGGGGCATCGAGCAGTACTTC.

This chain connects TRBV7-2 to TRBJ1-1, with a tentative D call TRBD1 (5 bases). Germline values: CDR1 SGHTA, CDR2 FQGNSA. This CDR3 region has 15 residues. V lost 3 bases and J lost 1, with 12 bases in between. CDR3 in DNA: TGTGCCAGCAGCTTGGTTGCGGGGGAGAACACTGAAGCTTTCTTT. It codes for CASSLVAGENTEAFF. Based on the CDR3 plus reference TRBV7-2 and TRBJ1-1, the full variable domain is GAGVSQSPSNKVTEKGKDVELRCDPISGHTALYWYRQSLGQGLEFLIYFQGNSAPDKSGLPSDRFSAERTGGSVSTLTIQRTQQEDSAVYLCASSLVAGENTEAFFGQGTRLTVV.